The source of this T cell receptor beta chain is a study of blood T cell repertoires in COVID-19. Study summary: From T cells, B-cell-depleted T cells, or PBMCs came the material, which was cDNA or gDNA.

Method: immunoSEQ multiplex PCR; TCRdb's copy keeps in-frame clones and lacks some. The data contain more than 80,000 clones, roughly four fifths of them singletons. The germline gives CDR1 MNHEY, CDR2 SVGAGI. The ends lost 6 bases at V and 3 bases at J; junction bases unmatched: 8. The CDR3 is 15 residues long. This clone was observed once. The sequence was obtained from an elderly woman with active or convalescent COVID-19. The chain has TRBV6-5 and TRBJ2-7, with 10 bases identical to TRBD1. The source material was peripheral blood. This chain's CDR3 is CASRRQGAGVYEQYF. CDR3 DNA: TGTGCCAGCAGGAGACAGGGGGCGGGTGTCTACGAGCAGTACTTC.